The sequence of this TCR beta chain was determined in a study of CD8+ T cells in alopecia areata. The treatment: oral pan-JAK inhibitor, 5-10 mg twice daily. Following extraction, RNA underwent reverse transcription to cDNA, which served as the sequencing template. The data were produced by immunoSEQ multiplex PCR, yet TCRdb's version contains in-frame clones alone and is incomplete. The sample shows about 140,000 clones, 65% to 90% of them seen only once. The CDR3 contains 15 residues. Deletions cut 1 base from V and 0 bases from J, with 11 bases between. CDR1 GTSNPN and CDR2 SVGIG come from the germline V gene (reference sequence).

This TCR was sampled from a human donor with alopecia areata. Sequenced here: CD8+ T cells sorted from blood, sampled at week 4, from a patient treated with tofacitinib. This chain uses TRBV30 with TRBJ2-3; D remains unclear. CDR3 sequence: CAWSETSSSTDTQYF. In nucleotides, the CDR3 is TGTGCCTGGAGTGAAACATCCTCTAGCACAGATACGCAGTATTTT. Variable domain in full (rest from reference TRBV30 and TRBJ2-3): SQTIHQWPATLVQPVGSPLSLECTVEGTSNPNLYWYRQAAGRGLQLLFYSVGIGQISSEVPQNLSASRPQDRQFILSSKKLLLSDSGFYLCAWSETSSSTDTQYFGPGTRLTVL.